This T cell receptor beta chain comes out of a study of blood T cell repertoires in COVID-19. For the study at large: T cells, B-cell-depleted T cells, or PBMCs supplied cDNA or gDNA.

The data were produced by immunoSEQ multiplex PCR, yet TCRdb's version contains in-frame clones alone and is incomplete. Of under 300,000 clones in the sample, 75% to 95% were seen once. The CDR3 totals 18 residues. V was clipped by 3 bases and J by 4 bases; unmatched bases: 18. Germline assignment: CDR1 SGHTA and CDR2 FQGTGA. Donors in Cohort 3 counted as recovered after two negative PCRs, clearance, or symptom resolution. This chain connects TRBV7-3 to TRBJ2-7; 7 bases fit TRBD1. The origin of this receptor is a woman aged 18-29 years who had recovered from COVID-19. The sequenced sample consisted of PBMCs or T cells enriched from blood (not recorded which). In DNA form, the CDR3 reads TGTGCCAGCAGCTTTTCCCCCCCGGGTGGAACAGGGGTGTACGAGCAGTACTTC. Its translation: CASSFSPPGGTGVYEQYF.